This T cell receptor beta chain was recovered during a study of PD-L1 blockade in urothelial cancer. Locally advanced or metastatic urothelial carcinoma was present in patients. TCRdb's table, derived via immunoSEQ multiplex PCR, lists solely in-frame clones and lacks some. The sample lists about 49,000 clones, 70% to 90% seen once, with 6.5% to 8% in the top ten. This CDR3 has 15 amino acids. V was clipped by 1 base and J by 7 bases, with 14 bases between them. The V gene's germline CDR1 is MGHRA and CDR2 YSYEKL. The material sequenced was PBMCs, taken around atezolizumab (anti-PD-L1) treatment. The origin of this receptor is a man in his sixties with urothelial cancer. The chain couples TRBV4-1 to TRBJ2-1; perhaps TRBD2 as D (6 bases). This chain's CDR3 is CASSQGGGVPNEQFF. CDR3 coding DNA: TGCGCCAGCAGCCAAGGAGGCGGGGTACCAAATGAGCAGTTCTTC.